Listed below are T cell receptor beta chains from one sample, sequenced in a study of shared clonotypes between healthy human individuals. Some clones are missing from TCRdb's copy, which holds only in-frame ones; the method was immunoSEQ multiplex PCR. The sample consists of millions of clones, more than 80% of them appearing once. Sequenced material: naive CD4+ T cells from PBMCs. The receptors originated from a man younger than 30 in good health. Some clones in this sample may be carry-over from other donors' samples. Each CDR3 is given with its conserved first and last residue. D genes are given only for firm matches. The size of a clone is reported for some rows only, either as once, few or many, or as a class for expanded clones.

v_call: TRBV9; d_call: TRBD2; j_call: TRBJ2-1; clone_size: .; cdr3_aa: CASSVSGRAGYNEQFF; cdr3_nt: TGTGCCAGCAGCGTTAGCGGGAGGGCCGGGTACAATGAGCAGTTCTTC
v_call: TRBV6-5; d_call: .; j_call: TRBJ1-1; clone_size: .; cdr3_aa: CASRRDPQATEAFF; cdr3_nt: TGTGCCAGCAGGCGGGACCCCCAGGCCACTGAAGCTTTCTTT
v_call: TRBV7-2; d_call: TRBD1; j_call: TRBJ2-5; clone_size: .; cdr3_aa: CASSPRTGETQYF; cdr3_nt: TGTGCCAGCAGCCCGAGGACAGGAGAGACCCAGTACTTC
v_call: TRBV6-5; d_call: TRBD1; j_call: TRBJ1-2; clone_size: .; cdr3_aa: CASSYSGTGGGNGYTF; cdr3_nt: TGTGCCAGCAGTTACTCAGGGACAGGTGGGGGAAATGGCTACACCTTC
v_call: TRBV28; d_call: TRBD1; j_call: TRBJ2-2; clone_size: once; cdr3_aa: CASGSGQVNTGELFF; cdr3_nt: TGTGCCAGCGGATCGGGACAGGTGAACACCGGGGAGCTGTTTTTT
v_call: TRBV7-8; d_call: .; j_call: TRBJ2-3; clone_size: once; cdr3_aa: CASTEAGLLSDTQYF; cdr3_nt: TGTGCCAGCACCGAAGCCGGCCTATTATCAGATACGCAGTATTTT
v_call: TRBV19; d_call: .; j_call: TRBJ1-3; clone_size: .; cdr3_aa: CASTQKSANTIYF; cdr3_nt: TGTGCCAGTACCCAGAAGTCCGCGAACACCATATATTTT
v_call: TRBV5-8; d_call: .; j_call: TRBJ2-3; clone_size: .; cdr3_aa: CASSFAINTQYF; cdr3_nt: TGTGCCAGCAGCTTCGCTATTAATACGCAGTATTTT
v_call: TRBV4-2; d_call: .; j_call: TRBJ2-4; clone_size: .; cdr3_aa: CASSQVSAGEGDIQYF; cdr3_nt: TGTGCCAGCAGCCAAGTGTCGGCGGGAGAGGGGGACATTCAGTACTTC
v_call: TRBV4-1; d_call: TRBD2; j_call: TRBJ2-3; clone_size: .; cdr3_aa: CASSQGGLRIYTDTQYF; cdr3_nt: TGCGCCAGCAGCCAAGGGGGACTAAGGATTTACACAGATACGCAGTATTTT
v_call: TRBV5-4; d_call: TRBD1; j_call: TRBJ2-1; clone_size: .; cdr3_aa: CASSFPPGQPYNEQFF; cdr3_nt: TGTGCCAGCAGCTTCCCTCCGGGACAGCCCTACAATGAGCAGTTCTTC
v_call: TRBV11-2; d_call: TRBD1; j_call: TRBJ1-2; clone_size: .; cdr3_aa: CASSLSRTGDGYTF; cdr3_nt: TGTGCCAGCAGCTTAAGCCGGACAGGGGATGGCTACACCTTC
v_call: TRBV7-2; d_call: .; j_call: TRBJ2-3; clone_size: .; cdr3_aa: CASSSMQLSTDTQYF; cdr3_nt: TGTGCCAGCAGCTCGATGCAGCTCAGCACAGATACGCAGTATTTT
v_call: TRBV28; d_call: TRBD1; j_call: TRBJ1-1; clone_size: .; cdr3_aa: CASSISTGGAFF; cdr3_nt: TGTGCCAGCAGTATATCCACAGGGGGGGCTTTCTTT
v_call: TRBV28; d_call: .; j_call: TRBJ1-4; clone_size: .; cdr3_aa: CASSLSSRGGGKLFF; cdr3_nt: TGTGCCAGCAGTTTATCAAGCAGGGGAGGAGGAAAACTGTTTTTT
v_call: TRBV5-1; d_call: TRBD2; j_call: TRBJ2-1; clone_size: .; cdr3_aa: CASSLTSGSYNEQFF; cdr3_nt: TGCGCCAGCAGCTTGACTAGCGGGAGTTACAATGAGCAGTTCTTC
v_call: TRBV5-1; d_call: .; j_call: TRBJ2-7; clone_size: .; cdr3_aa: CASSEGRRAQYF; cdr3_nt: TGCGCCAGCAGCGAGGGACGGAGAGCGCAGTACTTC
v_call: TRBV6-4; d_call: TRBD2; j_call: TRBJ2-7; clone_size: .; cdr3_aa: CASSELPGGTEQYF; cdr3_nt: TGTGCCAGCAGTGAGCTCCCGGGAGGGACCGAGCAGTACTTC
v_call: TRBV6-1; d_call: TRBD1; j_call: TRBJ1-2; clone_size: few; cdr3_aa: CASSEGTGSRYTF; cdr3_nt: TGTGCCAGCAGTGAGGGGACAGGAAGTCGCTACACCTTC
v_call: TRBV18; d_call: TRBD1; j_call: TRBJ1-2; clone_size: once; cdr3_aa: CASSPGQTNLNYGYTF; cdr3_nt: TGTGCCAGCTCACCGGGACAGACTAACCTTAACTATGGCTACACCTTC
v_call: TRBV7-9; d_call: .; j_call: TRBJ1-3; clone_size: .; cdr3_aa: CASSKPGNTIYF; cdr3_nt: TGTGCCAGCAGCAAACCTGGAAACACCATATATTTT
v_call: TRBV28; d_call: .; j_call: TRBJ2-7; clone_size: few; cdr3_aa: CASSLGSYEQYF; cdr3_nt: TGTGCCAGCAGTTTAGGGAGCTACGAGCAGTACTTC